These 15 T cell receptor beta chains were all obtained from the same sample, sequenced in a study of identical twins. TCRdb reanalysed the 5' RACE reads using MiXCR and keeps one entry per CDR3 protein. The sample shows 540,000 or so distinct CDR3 sequences, approximately 20% of them seen only once. The sample was also reused in another study, on yellow fever vaccine responses in identical twins.

The source material was CD4+ T cells sorted from blood. The receptors come from a woman younger than 35 in good health.

V and J are TRBV5-1 and TRBJ2-1; 10 bases match TRBD1. Germline CDR1 SGHRS, CDR2 YFSETQ. The CDR3 covers 15 residues. The V and J ends lost 7 bases and 7 bases, in that order; junction bases with no gene match: 11. The CDR3 DNA sequence: TGCGCCAGCCGCATGACCGGGACAGGGGTAAATGAGCAGTTCTTC. Its protein product is CASRMTGTGVNEQFF.

Notes on this clonotype: One end of the junction does not line up with germline, which may come from a read error. This chain joins TRBV5-4 and TRBJ2-3; TRBD2 agrees at 11 bases. The CDR3 has 12 amino acids. Looked up from germline, CDR1 is SGHNT and CDR2 is YYREEE (reference sequence). The CDR3 loop is CASSRSSGGPNF. DNA of the CDR3: TGTGCCAGCAGCCGATCTAGCGGGGGGCCTAATTTT. Together with reference TRBV5-4 and TRBJ2-3, the CDR3 gives the full variable domain: ETGVTQSPTHLIKTRGQQVTLRCSSQSGHNTVSWYQQALGQGPQFIFQYYREEENGRGNFPPRFSGLQFPNYSSELNVNALELDDSALYLCASSRSSGGPNFGPGTRLTVL.

This clonotype was observed a few times. The V call is TRBV20-1, the J call TRBJ1-4; D is perhaps TRBD1 (5 bases). This CDR3 is built from 14 residues. With 6 bases removed from V and 4 bases from J, the gap between germline ends came to 15 bases. Germline lookup yields CDR1 DFQATT and CDR2 SNEGSKA (reference sequence). The DNA for the CDR3 is TGCAGTGCCAGGCGACAGACTTTTAATGAAAAACTGTTTTTT. Protein product: CSARRQTFNEKLFF.

CDR3 region: CSALDTANYGYTF. The CDR3, as DNA: TGCAGTGCCTTGGACACTGCGAACTATGGCTACACCTTC. The chain links TRBV20-1 to TRBJ1-2; D might be TRBD1 (5 bases). Germline-derived CDR1 and CDR2 are DFQATT and SNEGSKA (reference sequence). Trimming took 6 bases from V and 2 from J, leaving 13 bases between them. CDR3 length: 13 residues.

V usage is TRBV6-2 or TRBV6-3 and J usage is TRBJ1-5; TRBD1 matches at 9 bases. The CDR3 is 15 residues long. The V and J ends lost 6 bases and 4 bases, in that order; junction bases with no gene match: 7. The V gene's germline CDR1 is MNHEY and CDR2 SVGEGT. CDR3 protein: CASSLAQGANQPQHF. The CDR3, as DNA: TGTGCCAGCAGCCTTGCACAGGGGGCGAATCAGCCCCAGCATTTT.

The J gene is TRBJ2-3, the V gene TRBV27; 7 bases are shared with TRBD2. CDR3 size: 16 residues. The V gene's germline CDR1 is MNHEY and CDR2 SMNVEV (reference sequence). V was pared by 6 bases and J by 2 bases, with 11 bases of the junction left unmatched. The CDR3 DNA reads TGTGCCAGCAGACTCCAGACTAGCTCTCTCACAGATACGCAGTATTTT. This sequence encodes CASRLQTSSLTDTQYF.

The gene calls are TRBV3-1 and TRBJ2-3; TRBD2 might be the D (7 bases). The CDR3 totals 15 residues. Trimming took 0 bases from V and 4 from J, leaving 11 bases between them. In germline, CDR1 is LGHDT, CDR2 YNNKEL (reference sequence). CDR3 DNA: TGTGCCAGCAGCCAAGACCCGGGGGGCCCAGATACGCAGTATTTT. Translation gives CASSQDPGGPDTQYF.

This clonotype occurred many times. V usage is TRBV5-1 and J usage is TRBJ1-3; the D is unclear. Trimming cost V 4 bases and J 2 bases, with 7 bases left between them. Germline V gene lookup returns CDR1 SGHRS and CDR2 YFSETQ. The CDR3 contains 13 residues. CDR3 DNA: TGCGCCAGCAGCCTACTCCCTGGAAACACCATATATTTT. Its translation is CASSLLPGNTIYF.

There are a few counts of this clonotype. The chain carries TRBV29-1 and TRBJ2-3, with a tentative D call TRBD1 (5 bases). The V and J ends lost 3 bases and 2 bases respectively, with 12 bases between them. The CDR3 extends over 14 amino acids. Looked up from germline, CDR1 is SQVTM and CDR2 is ANQGSEA. This CDR3 is CSVEQGALTDTQYF. CDR3 nucleotide sequence: TGCAGCGTTGAGCAGGGCGCGCTCACAGATACGCAGTATTTT.

The chain uses TRBV7-8 and TRBJ2-2, with D possibly being TRBD1 (6 bases). V was shortened by 8 bases and J by 2 bases, with 15 bases between the two germline ends. CDR3 length equals 15 residues. Germline assignment: CDR1 SGHVS and CDR2 FQNEAQ. The CDR3 DNA follows: TGTGCCAGCGGTTTAGGGACACACAACACCGGGGAGCTGTTTTTT. Its protein is CASGLGTHNTGELFF.

The chain carries TRBV3-1 and TRBJ2-7; no reliable D call. CDR1 is LGHDT and CDR2 is YNNKEL in the germline V gene (reference sequence). V was pared by 8 bases and J by 0 bases, with 8 bases between. The CDR3 runs to 12 residues. This CDR3 reads CASGVSSYEQYF. The CDR3, as DNA: TGTGCCAGCGGGGTTTCCTCCTACGAGCAGTACTTC.

The chain uses TRBV9 and TRBJ2-2; D is uncertain. The CDR3 has 15 amino acids. V lost 0 bases, J lost 4 bases, and 10 bases lay in between. Germline V CDR1 and CDR2: SGDLS, YYNGEE. The CDR3 loop is CASSVGAGPTGELFF. CDR3 in DNA: TGTGCCAGCAGCGTAGGGGCAGGCCCCACCGGGGAGCTGTTTTTT.

The CDR3 DNA follows: TGTGCCAGCAGTTCTACTAGCGGGAGGGGGCAGTACGTC. Residues: CASSSTSGRGQYV. The chain employs TRBV12-3 or TRBV12-4 and TRBJ2-7; 13 nucleotides align to TRBD2. The CDR3 spans 13 residues. Germline trimming cut 4 bases from V and 9 bases from J; bases unmatched to any gene: 3.

The rearrangement links TRBV5-1 to TRBJ2-3, with 9 bases aligning to TRBD1. Per germline, CDR1 SGHRS and CDR2 YFSETQ. V lost 4 bases to trimming and J lost 4 bases; unmatched junction nucleotides: 4. This CDR3 contains 14 residues. CDR3 sequence: CASSGTGSSDTQYF. CDR3 coding DNA: TGCGCCAGCAGCGGGACAGGGTCATCAGATACGCAGTATTTT. Together with reference TRBV5-1 and TRBJ2-3, the CDR3 gives the full variable domain: KAGVTQTPRYLIKTRGQQVTLSCSPISGHRSVSWYQQTPGQGLQFLFEYFSETQRNKGNFPGRFSGRQFSNSRSEMNVSTLELGDSALYLCASSGTGSSDTQYFGPGTRLTVL.

This clonotype showed up just a few times. The rearrangement joins TRBV7-2 to TRBJ2-2; weak D call: TRBD1 (5 bases). This CDR3 spans 15 amino acids. CDR1 and CDR2 from the germline V gene are SGHTA and FQGNSA. Trimming took off 7 bases at V and 0 bases at J, with 12 bases between the two ends. The CDR3 sequence: CASNPDIANTGELFF. Here the CDR3 DNA reads TGTGCCAGCAACCCGGACATCGCGAACACCGGGGAGCTGTTTTTT.